This TCR beta chain derives from a study of cytotoxic CD8 clonotypes in ibrutinib-treated CLL. General study results and limits: Contraction or stability on treatment characterized the public clonotypes, which were uncommon. Against age-matched healthy donors, baseline clonality ran higher and tracked circulating CD8+ T-cell counts.

Deep sequencing aimed at 1 in 200,000 to 1 in 1 million T cells' resolution. Only in-frame clones appear in the TCRdb table, and some are missing; sequencing was by immunoSEQ multiplex PCR. The sample has about 26,000 clones, roughly 85% seen once. With respect to this clone: Its specificity is unknown.

The germline V gene has CDR1 SNHLY and CDR2 FYNNEI. The CDR3 is made up of 16 amino acids. After removal of 6 bases from V and 3 bases from J, the junction contained 8 bases not matched to a gene. The sequencing here drew on PBMCs, taken after 24 months of ibrutinib treatment. The source of this sequence is a human donor with chronic lymphocytic leukemia. The chain is built from TRBV2 and TRBJ2-1; TRBD2 aligns across 10 bases. The CDR3 reads CASRVGLADLYNEQFF. The CDR3 DNA reads as TGTGCCAGCAGGGTAGGACTAGCGGACCTCTACAATGAGCAGTTCTTC.